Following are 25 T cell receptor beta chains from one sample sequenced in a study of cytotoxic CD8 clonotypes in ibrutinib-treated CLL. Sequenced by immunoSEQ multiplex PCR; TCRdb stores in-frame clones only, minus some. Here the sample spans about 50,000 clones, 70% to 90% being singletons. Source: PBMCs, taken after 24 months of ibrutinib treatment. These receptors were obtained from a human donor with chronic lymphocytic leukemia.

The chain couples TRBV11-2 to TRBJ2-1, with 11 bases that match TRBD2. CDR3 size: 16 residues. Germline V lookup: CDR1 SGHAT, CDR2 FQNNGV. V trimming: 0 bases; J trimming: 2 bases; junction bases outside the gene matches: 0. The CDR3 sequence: CASSLDSGRAYNEQFF. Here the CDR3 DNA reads TGTGCCAGCAGCTTAGATAGCGGGAGGGCCTACAATGAGCAGTTCTTC.

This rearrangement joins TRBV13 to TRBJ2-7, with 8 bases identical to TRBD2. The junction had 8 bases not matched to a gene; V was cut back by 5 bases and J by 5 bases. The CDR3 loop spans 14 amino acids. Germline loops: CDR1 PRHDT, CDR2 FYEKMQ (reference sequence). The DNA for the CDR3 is TGTGCCAGCAGCCCTTCCCCGGGGGGGGACGAGCAGTACTTC. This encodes CASSPSPGGDEQYF.

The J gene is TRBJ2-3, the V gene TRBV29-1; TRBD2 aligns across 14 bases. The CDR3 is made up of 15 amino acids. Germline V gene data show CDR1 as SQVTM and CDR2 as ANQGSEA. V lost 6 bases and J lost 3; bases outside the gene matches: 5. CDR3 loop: CSVDGTSGRTDTQYF. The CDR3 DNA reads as TGCAGCGTAGACGGGACTAGCGGGAGAACAGATACGCAGTATTTT.

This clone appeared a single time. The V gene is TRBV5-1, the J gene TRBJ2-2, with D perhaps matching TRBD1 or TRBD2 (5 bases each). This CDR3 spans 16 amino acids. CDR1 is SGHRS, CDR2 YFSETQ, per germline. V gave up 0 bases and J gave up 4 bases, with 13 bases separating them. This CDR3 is CASSLAFGTGTGELFF. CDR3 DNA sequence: TGCGCCAGCAGCTTGGCTTTCGGGACCGGCACCGGGGAGCTGTTTTTT.

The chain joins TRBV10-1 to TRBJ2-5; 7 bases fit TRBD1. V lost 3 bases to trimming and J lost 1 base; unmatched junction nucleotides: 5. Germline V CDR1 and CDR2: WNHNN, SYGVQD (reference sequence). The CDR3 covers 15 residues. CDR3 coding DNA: TGCGCCAGCAGTGATGGGACAGCCTCCCAAGAGACCCAGTACTTC. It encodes CASSDGTASQETQYF.

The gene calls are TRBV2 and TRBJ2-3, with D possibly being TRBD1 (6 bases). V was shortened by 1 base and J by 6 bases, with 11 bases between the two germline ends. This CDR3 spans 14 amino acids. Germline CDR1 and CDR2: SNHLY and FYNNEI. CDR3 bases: TGTGCCAGCAGTGAAGTGGGGGCAATGGATACGCAGTATTTT. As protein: CASSEVGAMDTQYF.

The CDR3 DNA sequence: TGTGCCAGCAGTTTTAGCGGGGGGAGCACAGATACGCAGTATTTT. Amino acid sequence: CASSFSGGSTDTQYF. This chain connects TRBV7-9 to TRBJ2-3, with 10 bases aligning to TRBD2. Germline values: CDR1 SEHNR, CDR2 FQNEAQ (reference sequence). This CDR3 region has 15 residues. V shed 6 bases, J shed 0 bases, and the junction held 3 bases outside the gene matches.

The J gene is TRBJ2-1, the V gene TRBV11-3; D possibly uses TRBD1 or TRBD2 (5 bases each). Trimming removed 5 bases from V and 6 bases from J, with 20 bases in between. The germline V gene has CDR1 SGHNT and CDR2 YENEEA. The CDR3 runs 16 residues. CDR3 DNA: TGTGCCAGCAGCGCCTCGGGACGAGCGATCCCCAATGAGCAGTTCTTC. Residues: CASSASGRAIPNEQFF.

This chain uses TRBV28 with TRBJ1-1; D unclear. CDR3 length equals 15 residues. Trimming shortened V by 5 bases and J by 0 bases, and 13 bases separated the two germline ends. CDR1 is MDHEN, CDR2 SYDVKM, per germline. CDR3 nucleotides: TGTGCCAGCAGTCCCCCATCGGCAATGAACACTGAAGCTTTCTTT. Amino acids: CASSPPSAMNTEAFF.

This chain's CDR3 is CASSLGGGYSYNEQFF. In DNA form, the CDR3 reads TGTGCCAGCAGCTTAGGGGGCGGTTACTCCTACAATGAGCAGTTCTTC. The J gene is TRBJ2-1, the V gene TRBV7-3, with TRBD1 as a possible D gene (6 bases). V dropped 2 bases and J dropped 0 bases, with 11 bases sitting between them. The germline gives CDR1 SGHTA, CDR2 FQGTGA. The CDR3 covers 16 residues.

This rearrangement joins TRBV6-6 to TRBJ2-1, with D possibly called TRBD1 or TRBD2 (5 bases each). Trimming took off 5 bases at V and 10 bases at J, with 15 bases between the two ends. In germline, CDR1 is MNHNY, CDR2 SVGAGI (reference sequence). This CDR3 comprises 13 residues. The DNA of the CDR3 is TGTGCCAGCAGTGACAACTATTGGGGGGAGCAGTTCTTC. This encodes CASSDNYWGEQFF.

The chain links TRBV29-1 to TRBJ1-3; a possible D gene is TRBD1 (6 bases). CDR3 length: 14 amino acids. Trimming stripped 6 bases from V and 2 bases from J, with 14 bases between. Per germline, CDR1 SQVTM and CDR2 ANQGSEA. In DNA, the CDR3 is TGCAGCGTCCTAAAGGGGGGGGCTGGAAACACCATATATTTT. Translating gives CSVLKGGAGNTIYF.

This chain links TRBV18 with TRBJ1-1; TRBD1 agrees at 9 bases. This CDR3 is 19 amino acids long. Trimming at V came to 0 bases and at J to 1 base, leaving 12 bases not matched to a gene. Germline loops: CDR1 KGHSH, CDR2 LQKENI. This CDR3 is CASSPPNSGTGNRNTEAFF. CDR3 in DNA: TGTGCCAGCTCACCACCAAACTCCGGGACAGGGAACCGGAACACTGAAGCTTTCTTT.

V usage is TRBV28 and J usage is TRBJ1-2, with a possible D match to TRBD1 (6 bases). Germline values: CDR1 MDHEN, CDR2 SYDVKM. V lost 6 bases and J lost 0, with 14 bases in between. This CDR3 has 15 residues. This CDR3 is CASRPGAAANYGYTF. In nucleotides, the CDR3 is TGTGCCAGCAGGCCAGGGGCAGCTGCTAACTATGGCTACACCTTC.

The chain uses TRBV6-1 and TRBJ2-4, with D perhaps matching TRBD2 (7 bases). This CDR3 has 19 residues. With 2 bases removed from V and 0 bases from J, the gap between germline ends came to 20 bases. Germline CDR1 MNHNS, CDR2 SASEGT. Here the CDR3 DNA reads TGTGCCAGCAGTGAAAGGGGGGGCAACGCCCTTGGAGCCAAAAACATTCAGTACTTC. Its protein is CASSERGGNALGAKNIQYF.

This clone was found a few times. The CDR3 sequence: CASSPGATNEKLFF. In DNA form, the CDR3 reads TGTGCCAGCTCACCGGGGGCGACTAATGAAAAACTGTTTTTT. The chain carries TRBV18 and TRBJ1-4, with D tentatively TRBD1 (6 bases). Deletions cut 3 bases from V and 2 bases from J, with 7 bases between. Per the germline V gene, CDR1 is KGHSH and CDR2 is LQKENI. The CDR3 runs to 14 residues.

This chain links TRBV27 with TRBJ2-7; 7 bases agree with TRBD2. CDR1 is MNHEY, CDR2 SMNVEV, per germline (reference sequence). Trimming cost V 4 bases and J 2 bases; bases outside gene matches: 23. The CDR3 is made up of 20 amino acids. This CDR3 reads CASSSTSPVSLARHTYEQYF. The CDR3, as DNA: TGTGCCAGCAGTTCCACATCTCCCGTTTCACTAGCGAGACATACCTACGAGCAGTACTTC.

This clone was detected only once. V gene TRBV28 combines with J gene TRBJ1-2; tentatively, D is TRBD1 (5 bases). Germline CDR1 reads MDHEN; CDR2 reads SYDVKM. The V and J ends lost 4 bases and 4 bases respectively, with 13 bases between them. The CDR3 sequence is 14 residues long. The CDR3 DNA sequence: TGTGCCAGCAGTTCGAGGGGACCCACCTATGGCTACACCTTC. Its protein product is CASSSRGPTYGYTF.

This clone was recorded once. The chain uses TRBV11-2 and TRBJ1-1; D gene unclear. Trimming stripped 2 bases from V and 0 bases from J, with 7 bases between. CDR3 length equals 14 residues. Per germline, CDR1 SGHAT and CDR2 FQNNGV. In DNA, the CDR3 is TGTGCCAGCAGCTTAAACAGCCTGAACACTGAAGCTTTCTTT. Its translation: CASSLNSLNTEAFF.

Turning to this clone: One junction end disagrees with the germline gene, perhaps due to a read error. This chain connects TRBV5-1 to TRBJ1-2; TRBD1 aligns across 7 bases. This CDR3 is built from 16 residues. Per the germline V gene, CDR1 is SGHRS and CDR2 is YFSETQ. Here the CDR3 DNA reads TGCGCCAGCAGTTTGGGACAGTTTAAGGGGCACTATGGCTACACCTTC. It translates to CASSLGQFKGHYGYTF.

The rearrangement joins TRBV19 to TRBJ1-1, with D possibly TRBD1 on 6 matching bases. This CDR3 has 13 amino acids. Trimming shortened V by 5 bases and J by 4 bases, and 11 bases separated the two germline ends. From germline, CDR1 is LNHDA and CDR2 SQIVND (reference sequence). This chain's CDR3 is CASSEQGGTEAFF. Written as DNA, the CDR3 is TGTGCCAGTAGTGAACAGGGAGGCACTGAAGCTTTCTTT. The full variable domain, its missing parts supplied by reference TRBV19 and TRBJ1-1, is DGGITQSPKYLFRKEGQNVTLSCEQNLNHDAMYWYRQDPGQGLRLIYYSQIVNDFQKGDIAEGYSVSREKKESFPLTVTSAQKNPTAFYLCASSEQGGTEAFFGQGTRLTVV.

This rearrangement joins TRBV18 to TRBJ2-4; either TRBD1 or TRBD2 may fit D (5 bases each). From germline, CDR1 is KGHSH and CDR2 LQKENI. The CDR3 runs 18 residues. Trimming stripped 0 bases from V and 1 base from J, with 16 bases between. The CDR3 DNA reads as TGTGCCAGCTCACCACCTTTCTGGGACCTCAGCGCCAAAAACATTCAGTACTTC. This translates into CASSPPFWDLSAKNIQYF.

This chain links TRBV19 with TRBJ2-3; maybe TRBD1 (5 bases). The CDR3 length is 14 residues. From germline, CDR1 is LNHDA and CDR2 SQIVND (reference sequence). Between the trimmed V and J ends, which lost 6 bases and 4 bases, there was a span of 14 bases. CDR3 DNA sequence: TGTGCCAGTAGGCCCCAGGGTATTTCAGATACGCAGTATTTT. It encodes CASRPQGISDTQYF. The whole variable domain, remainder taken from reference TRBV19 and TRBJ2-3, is DGGITQSPKYLFRKEGQNVTLSCEQNLNHDAMYWYRQDPGQGLRLIYYSQIVNDFQKGDIAEGYSVSREKKESFPLTVTSAQKNPTAFYLCASRPQGISDTQYFGPGTRLTVL.

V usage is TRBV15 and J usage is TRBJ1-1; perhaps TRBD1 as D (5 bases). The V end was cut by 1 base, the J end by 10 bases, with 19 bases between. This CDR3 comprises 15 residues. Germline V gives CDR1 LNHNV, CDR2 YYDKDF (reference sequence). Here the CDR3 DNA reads TGTGCCACCAGCAGAGCCCCCCCACCACAGGTCCCAGCTTTCTTT. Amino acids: CATSRAPPPQVPAFF.

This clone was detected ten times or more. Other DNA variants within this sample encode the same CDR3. In DNA form, the CDR3 reads TGTGCCAGCAGCCGACAGGGGGGCTCCTACGAGCAGTACTTC. It translates to CASSRQGGSYEQYF. The chain couples TRBV5-4 to TRBJ2-7; 9 nucleotides line up with TRBD1. The germline CDR1 and CDR2 sequences are SGHNT and YYREEE (reference sequence). The CDR3 totals 14 residues. After removal of 4 bases from V and 0 bases from J, the junction contained 2 bases not matched to a gene.